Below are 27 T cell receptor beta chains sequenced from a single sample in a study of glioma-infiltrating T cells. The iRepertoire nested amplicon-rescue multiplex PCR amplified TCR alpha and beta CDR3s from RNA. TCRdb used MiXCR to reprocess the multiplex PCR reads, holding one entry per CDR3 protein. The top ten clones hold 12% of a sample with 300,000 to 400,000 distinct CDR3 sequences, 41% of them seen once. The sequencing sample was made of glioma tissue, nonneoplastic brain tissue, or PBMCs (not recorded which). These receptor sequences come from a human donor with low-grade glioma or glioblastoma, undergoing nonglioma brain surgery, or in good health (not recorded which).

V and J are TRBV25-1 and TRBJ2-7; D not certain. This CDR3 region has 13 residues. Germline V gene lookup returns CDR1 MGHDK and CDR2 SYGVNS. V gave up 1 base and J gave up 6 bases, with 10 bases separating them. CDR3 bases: TGTGCCAGCAGTGAATTCAAAGGGCCCGAGCAGTACTTC. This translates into CASSEFKGPEQYF.

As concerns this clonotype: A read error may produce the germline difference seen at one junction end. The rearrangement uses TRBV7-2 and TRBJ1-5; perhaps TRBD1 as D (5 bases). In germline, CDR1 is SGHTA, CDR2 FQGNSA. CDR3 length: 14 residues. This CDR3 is CAGSTRDSNQPQHF. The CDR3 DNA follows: TGTGCCGGCAGCACTCGGGACAGCAATCAGCCCCAGCATTTT.

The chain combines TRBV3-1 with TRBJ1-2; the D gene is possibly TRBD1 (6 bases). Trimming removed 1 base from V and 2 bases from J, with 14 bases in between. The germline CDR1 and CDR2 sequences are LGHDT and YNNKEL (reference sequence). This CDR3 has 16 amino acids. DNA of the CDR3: TGTGCCAGCAGCCAAGTAGGGGGAGGGATGAACTATGGCTACACCTTC. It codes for CASSQVGGGMNYGYTF.

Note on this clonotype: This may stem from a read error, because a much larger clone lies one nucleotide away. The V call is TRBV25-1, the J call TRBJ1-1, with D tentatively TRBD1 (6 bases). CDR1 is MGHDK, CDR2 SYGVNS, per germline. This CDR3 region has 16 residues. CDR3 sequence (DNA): TGTGCCAGCACCTCACTACTCCTTACCGGGGACACTGAAGCTCTCTTT. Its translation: CASTSLLLTGDTEALF.

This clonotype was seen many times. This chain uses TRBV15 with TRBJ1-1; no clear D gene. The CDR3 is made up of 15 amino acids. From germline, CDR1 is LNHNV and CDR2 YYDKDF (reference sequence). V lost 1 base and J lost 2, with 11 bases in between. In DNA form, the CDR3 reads TGTGCCACCAGCAGAGCAAAAGGAGGTAACACTGAAGCTTTCTTT. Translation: CATSRAKGGNTEAFF.

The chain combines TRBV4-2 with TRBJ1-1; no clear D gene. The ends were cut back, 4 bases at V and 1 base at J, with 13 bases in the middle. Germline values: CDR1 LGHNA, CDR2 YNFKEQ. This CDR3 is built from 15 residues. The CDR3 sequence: CASSLNQAGNTEAFF. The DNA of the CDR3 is TGTGCCAGCAGCCTGAACCAGGCGGGGAACACTGAAGCTTTCTTT.

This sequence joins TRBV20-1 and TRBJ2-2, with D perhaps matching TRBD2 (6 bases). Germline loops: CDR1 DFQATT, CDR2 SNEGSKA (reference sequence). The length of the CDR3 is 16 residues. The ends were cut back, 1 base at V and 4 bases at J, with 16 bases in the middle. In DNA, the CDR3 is TGCAGTGCTAGAGTCCACGGGAGCCGGGGCACCGGGGAGCTGTTTTTT. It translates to CSARVHGSRGTGELFF.

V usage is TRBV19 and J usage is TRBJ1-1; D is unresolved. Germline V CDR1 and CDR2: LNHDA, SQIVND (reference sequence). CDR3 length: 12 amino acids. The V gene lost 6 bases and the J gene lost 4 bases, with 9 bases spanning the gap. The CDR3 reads CASRLGFTEAFF. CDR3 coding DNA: TGTGCCAGTAGGTTGGGGTTCACTGAAGCTTTCTTT.

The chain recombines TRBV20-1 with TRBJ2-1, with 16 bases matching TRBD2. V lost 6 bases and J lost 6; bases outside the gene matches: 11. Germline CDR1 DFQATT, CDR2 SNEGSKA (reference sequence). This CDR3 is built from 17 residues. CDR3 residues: CSASPGTSGRVSNEQFF. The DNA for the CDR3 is TGCAGTGCCTCCCCCGGGACTAGCGGGAGGGTTAGCAATGAGCAGTTCTTC.

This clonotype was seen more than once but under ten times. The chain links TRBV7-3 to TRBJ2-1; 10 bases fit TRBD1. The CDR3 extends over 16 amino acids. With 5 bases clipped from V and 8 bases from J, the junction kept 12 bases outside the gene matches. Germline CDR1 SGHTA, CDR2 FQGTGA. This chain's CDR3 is CASSILGGQGKDEQFF. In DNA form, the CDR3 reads TGTGCCAGCAGCATCCTCGGGGGACAGGGGAAGGATGAGCAGTTCTTC.

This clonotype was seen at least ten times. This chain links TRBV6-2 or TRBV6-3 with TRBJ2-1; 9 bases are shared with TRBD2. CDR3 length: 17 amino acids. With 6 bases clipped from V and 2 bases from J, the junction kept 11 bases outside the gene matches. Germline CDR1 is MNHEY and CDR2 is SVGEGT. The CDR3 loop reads CASRGAAGGLTYNEQFF. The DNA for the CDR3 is TGTGCCAGCAGAGGAGCAGCGGGAGGACTTACCTACAATGAGCAGTTCTTC.

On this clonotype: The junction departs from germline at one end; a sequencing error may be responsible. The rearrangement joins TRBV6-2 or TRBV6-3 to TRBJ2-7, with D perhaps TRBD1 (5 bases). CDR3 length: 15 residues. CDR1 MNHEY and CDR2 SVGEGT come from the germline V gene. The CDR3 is CAGSPDRLERHEQYF. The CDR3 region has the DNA TGTGCCGGCAGCCCCGACAGACTCGAAAGGCACGAGCAGTACTTC.

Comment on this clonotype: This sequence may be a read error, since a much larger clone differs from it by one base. The CDR3: CSLTKIADTQYF. The CDR3, as DNA: TGCAGTTTGACTAAGATTGCTGATACGCAGTATTTT. The genes are TRBV20-1 and TRBJ2-3, with D maybe TRBD2 (5 bases). The CDR3 is made up of 12 amino acids. Deletions cut 8 bases from V and 6 bases from J, with 15 bases between. CDR1 and CDR2 (germline): DFQATT, SNEGSKA (reference sequence).

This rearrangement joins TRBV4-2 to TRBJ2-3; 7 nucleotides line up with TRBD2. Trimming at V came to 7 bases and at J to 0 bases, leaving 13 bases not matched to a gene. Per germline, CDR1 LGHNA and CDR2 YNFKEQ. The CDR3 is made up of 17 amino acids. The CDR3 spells CASTPELFSGSTDTQYF. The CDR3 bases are TGTGCCAGCACCCCTGAATTATTTAGCGGGAGCACAGATACGCAGTATTTT.

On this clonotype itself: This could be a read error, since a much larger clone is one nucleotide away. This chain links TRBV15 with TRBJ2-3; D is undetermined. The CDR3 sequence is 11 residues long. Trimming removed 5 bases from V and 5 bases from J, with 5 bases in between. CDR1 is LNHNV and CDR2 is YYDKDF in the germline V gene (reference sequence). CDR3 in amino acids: CATSGKDTQYF. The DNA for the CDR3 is TGTGCCACCAGCGGGAAAGATACGCAGTATTTT.

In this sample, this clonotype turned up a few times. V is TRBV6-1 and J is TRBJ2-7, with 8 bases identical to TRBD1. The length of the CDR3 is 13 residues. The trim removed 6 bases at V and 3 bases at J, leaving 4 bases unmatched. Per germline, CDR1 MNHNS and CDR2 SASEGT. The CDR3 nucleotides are TGTGCCAGCAGCCAGGGGGCCCGCTACGAGCAGTACTTC. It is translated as CASSQGARYEQYF.

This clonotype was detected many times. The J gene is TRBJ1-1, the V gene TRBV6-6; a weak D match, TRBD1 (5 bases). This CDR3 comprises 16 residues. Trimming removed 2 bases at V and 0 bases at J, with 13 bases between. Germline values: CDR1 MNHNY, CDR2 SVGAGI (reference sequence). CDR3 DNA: TGTGCCAGCAGTTACCCTCCTGGGGGGGTGAACACTGAAGCTTTCTTT. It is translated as CASSYPPGGVNTEAFF.

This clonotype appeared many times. CDR3 in amino acids: CASSPSEITEAFF. The CDR3, as DNA: TGTGCCAGCAGCCCGTCTGAAATCACTGAAGCTTTCTTT. V and J are TRBV7-2 and TRBJ1-1; D is uncertain. The V gene lost 5 bases and the J gene lost 4 bases, with 11 bases spanning the gap. The CDR3 totals 13 residues. The germline V gene encodes CDR1 SGHTA and CDR2 FQGNSA.

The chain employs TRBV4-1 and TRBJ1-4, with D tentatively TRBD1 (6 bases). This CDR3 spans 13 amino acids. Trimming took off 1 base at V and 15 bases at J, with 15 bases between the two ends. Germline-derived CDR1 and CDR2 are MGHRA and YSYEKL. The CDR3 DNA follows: TGCGCCAGCAGCCAAGGACAGGAGGCATTTTTGTTTTTT. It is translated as CASSQGQEAFLFF.

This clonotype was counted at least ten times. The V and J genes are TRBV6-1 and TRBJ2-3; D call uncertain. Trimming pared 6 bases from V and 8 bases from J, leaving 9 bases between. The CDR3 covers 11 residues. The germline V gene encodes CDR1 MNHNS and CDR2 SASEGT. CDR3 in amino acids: CASSSDGTQYF. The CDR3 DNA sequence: TGTGCCAGCAGCTCGGATGGTACGCAGTATTTT.

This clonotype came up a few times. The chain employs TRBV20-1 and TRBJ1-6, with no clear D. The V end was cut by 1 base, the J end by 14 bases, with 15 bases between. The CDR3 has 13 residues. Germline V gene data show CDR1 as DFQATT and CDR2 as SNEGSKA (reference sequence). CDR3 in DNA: TGCAGTGCTAGAGGGCCAGGCCTAAGCGCCCTCCACTTT. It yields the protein CSARGPGLSALHF.

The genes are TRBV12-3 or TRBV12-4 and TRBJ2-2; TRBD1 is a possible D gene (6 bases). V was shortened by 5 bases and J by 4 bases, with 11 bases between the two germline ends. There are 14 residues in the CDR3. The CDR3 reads CASSRQALTGELFF. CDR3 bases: TGTGCCAGCAGTCGACAGGCCCTCACCGGGGAGCTGTTTTTT.

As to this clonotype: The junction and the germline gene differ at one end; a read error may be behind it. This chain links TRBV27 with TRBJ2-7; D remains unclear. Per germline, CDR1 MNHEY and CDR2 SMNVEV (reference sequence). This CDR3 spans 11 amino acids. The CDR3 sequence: CASSFLYVQYF. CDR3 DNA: TGTGCCAGCAGTTTTCTTTACGTGCAGTACTTC.

CDR3 sequence (DNA): TGTGCCAGCAGCGTATCCTCGTTCGGAAACACCATATATTTT. The encoded protein is CASSVSSFGNTIYF. The V and J genes are TRBV9 and TRBJ1-3; D unresolved. The CDR3 runs 14 residues. V was trimmed by 1 base and J by 4 bases, leaving 9 bases between them. Germline V gene data show CDR1 as SGDLS and CDR2 as YYNGEE.

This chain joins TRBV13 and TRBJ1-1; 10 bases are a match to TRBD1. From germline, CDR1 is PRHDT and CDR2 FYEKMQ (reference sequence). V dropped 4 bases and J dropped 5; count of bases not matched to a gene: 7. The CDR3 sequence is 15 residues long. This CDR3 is CASSSTGGPRTEAFF. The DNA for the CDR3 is TGTGCCAGCAGCTCGACAGGGGGCCCCCGAACTGAAGCTTTCTTT.

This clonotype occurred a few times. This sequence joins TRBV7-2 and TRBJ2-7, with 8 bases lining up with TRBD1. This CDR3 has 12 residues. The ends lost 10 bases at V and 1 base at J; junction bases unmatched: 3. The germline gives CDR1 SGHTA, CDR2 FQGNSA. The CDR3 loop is CAIQGDSYEQYF. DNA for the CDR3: TGTGCCATACAGGGGGATTCCTACGAGCAGTACTTC.

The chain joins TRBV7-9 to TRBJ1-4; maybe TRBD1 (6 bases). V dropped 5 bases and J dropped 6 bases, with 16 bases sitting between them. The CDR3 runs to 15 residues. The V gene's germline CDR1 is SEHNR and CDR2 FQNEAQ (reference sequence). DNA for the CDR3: TGTGCCAGCAGCCAGAACAGGGAAGCGGATGAAAAACTGTTTTTT. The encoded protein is CASSQNREADEKLFF.